This T cell receptor (beta chain) was recovered during a study of blood T cell repertoires in COVID-19. At the level of the study: Both acute and convalescent COVID-19 samples were obtained from the United States, Italy and Spain.

The CDR3 spans 14 residues. The V gene lost 4 bases and the J gene lost 0 bases, with 10 bases spanning the gap. The germline V gene encodes CDR1 SGDLS and CDR2 YYNGEE. Profiling relied on immunoSEQ multiplex PCR, and the TCRdb table lists in-frame clones only, not all of them. The data show more than 200,000 clones, around 89% seen once. Sequenced: peripheral blood. The source is a man between 70 and 80 years old with acute or convalescent COVID-19. This chain uses TRBV9 with TRBJ2-5, with D perhaps matching TRBD2 (6 bases). The CDR3 nucleotides read TGTGCCAGCAGCCCTCGGACTAACCAAGAGACCCAGTACTTC. Translating gives CASSPRTNQETQYF.